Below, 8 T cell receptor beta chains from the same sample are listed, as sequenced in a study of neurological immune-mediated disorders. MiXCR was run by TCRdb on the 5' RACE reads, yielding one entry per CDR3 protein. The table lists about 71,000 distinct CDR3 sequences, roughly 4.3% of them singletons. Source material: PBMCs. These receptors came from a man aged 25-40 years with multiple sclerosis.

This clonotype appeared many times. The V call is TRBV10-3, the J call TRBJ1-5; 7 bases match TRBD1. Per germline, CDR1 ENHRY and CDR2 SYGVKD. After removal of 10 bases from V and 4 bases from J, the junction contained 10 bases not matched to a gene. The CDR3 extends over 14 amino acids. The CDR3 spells CATNDRDRNQPQHF. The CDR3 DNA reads TGTGCCACCAACGACAGGGATCGAAATCAGCCCCAGCATTTT.

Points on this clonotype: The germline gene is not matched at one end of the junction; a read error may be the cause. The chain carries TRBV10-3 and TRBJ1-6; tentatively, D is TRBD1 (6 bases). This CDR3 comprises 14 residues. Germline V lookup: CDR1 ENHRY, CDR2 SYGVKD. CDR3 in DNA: TGTGCCATCAGGCCGACAGGCGGGAATTCACCCCTCAACTTT. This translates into CAIRPTGGNSPLNF.

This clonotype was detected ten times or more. The CDR3: CAISESPGAGYSPLHF. Here the CDR3 DNA reads TGTGCCATCAGTGAGTCGCCGGGAGCTGGGTATTCACCCCTCCACTTT. The chain carries TRBV10-3 and TRBJ1-6; D uncertain. The V gene lost 0 bases and the J gene lost 8 bases, with 14 bases spanning the gap. The CDR3 is 16 residues long. The germline V gene has CDR1 ENHRY and CDR2 SYGVKD.

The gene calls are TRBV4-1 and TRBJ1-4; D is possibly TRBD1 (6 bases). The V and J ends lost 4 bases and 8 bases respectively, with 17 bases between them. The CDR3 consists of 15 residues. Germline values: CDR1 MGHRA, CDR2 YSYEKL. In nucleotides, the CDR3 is TGCGCCAGCAGCCCCACCACAGGGTTCGGAGAAAAACTGTTTTTT. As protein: CASSPTTGFGEKLFF.

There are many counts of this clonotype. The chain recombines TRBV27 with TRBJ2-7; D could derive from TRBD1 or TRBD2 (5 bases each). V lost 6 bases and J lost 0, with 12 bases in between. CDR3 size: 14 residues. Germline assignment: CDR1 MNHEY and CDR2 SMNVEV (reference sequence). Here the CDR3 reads CASRSGAGSYEQYF. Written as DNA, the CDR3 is TGTGCCAGCAGGTCCGGGGCGGGCTCCTACGAGCAGTACTTC.

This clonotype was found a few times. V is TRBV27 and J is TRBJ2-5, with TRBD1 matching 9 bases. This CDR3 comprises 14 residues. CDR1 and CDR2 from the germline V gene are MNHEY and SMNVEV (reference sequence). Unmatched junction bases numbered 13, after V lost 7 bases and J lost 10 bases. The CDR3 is CASTSAGTGSYQYF. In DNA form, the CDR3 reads TGTGCCAGCACGAGTGCCGGGACAGGGAGCTACCAGTACTTC.

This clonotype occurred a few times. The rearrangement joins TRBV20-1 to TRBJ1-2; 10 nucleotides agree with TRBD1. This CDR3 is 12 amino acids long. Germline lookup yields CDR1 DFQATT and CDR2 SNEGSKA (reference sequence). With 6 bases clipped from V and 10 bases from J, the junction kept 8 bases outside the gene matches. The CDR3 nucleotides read TGCAGTGCCGGGACAGGGGATAAAGACTACACCTTC. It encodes CSAGTGDKDYTF.

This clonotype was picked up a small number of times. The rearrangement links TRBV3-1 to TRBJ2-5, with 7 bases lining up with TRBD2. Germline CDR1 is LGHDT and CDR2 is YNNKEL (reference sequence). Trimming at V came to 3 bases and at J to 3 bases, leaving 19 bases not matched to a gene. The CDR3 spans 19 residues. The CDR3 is CASSHHAGVARSSEETQYF. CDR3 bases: TGTGCCAGCAGCCACCACGCGGGAGTAGCAAGGAGTTCTGAAGAGACCCAGTACTTC.